Presented here are 17 T cell receptor beta chains from one specimen sequenced in a study of cytomegalovirus exposure and HLA in healthy donors. The study ran its PCR with 60 Vbeta and 13 Jbeta primers. The repertoire was sequenced with immunoSEQ multiplex PCR; TCRdb's copy has only in-frame clones and lacks some. The table lists roughly 190,000 clones, about four fifths of them singletons. The sequenced material came from PBMCs. Every receptor here comes from a female donor in good health and CMV-seronegative.

The chain joins TRBV19 to TRBJ1-1; weak D call: TRBD1 (5 bases). The length of the CDR3 is 17 residues. V lost 3 bases and J lost 1, with 18 bases in between. From germline, CDR1 is LNHDA and CDR2 SQIVND (reference sequence). This CDR3 reads CASSISPAWGRNTEAFF. DNA for the CDR3: TGTGCCAGTAGTATTTCTCCCGCGTGGGGCCGGAACACTGAAGCTTTCTTT.

This clone has only one observation. The J gene is TRBJ2-7, the V gene TRBV28; D is perhaps TRBD1 (6 bases). The CDR3 is made up of 17 amino acids. V dropped 8 bases and J dropped 0 bases, with 23 bases sitting between them. Germline-derived CDR1 and CDR2 are MDHEN and SYDVKM. The CDR3 nucleotides read TGTGCCAGCTACCCCCAGACCACGGGACACTTCTCCTACGAGCAGTACTTC. It translates to CASYPQTTGHFSYEQYF.

This clone appeared a few times. V usage is TRBV5-6 and J usage is TRBJ2-2; D is unclear. This CDR3 is 12 amino acids long. V was trimmed by 0 bases and J by 8 bases, leaving 5 bases between them. CDR1 SGHDT and CDR2 YYEEEE come from the germline V gene. The DNA for the CDR3 is TGTGCCAGCAGCTTGGTCCAGGGGGAGCTGTTTTTT. This translates into CASSLVQGELFF.

This rearrangement joins TRBV4-2 to TRBJ1-3; no firm D call. With 0 bases removed from V and 3 bases from J, the gap between germline ends came to 12 bases. From germline, CDR1 is LGHNA and CDR2 YNFKEQ. The CDR3 has 16 amino acids. The DNA of the CDR3 is TGTGCCAGCAGCCAAGATTTAACAGTCAGTGGAAACACCATATATTTT. This translates into CASSQDLTVSGNTIYF.

This chain's CDR3 is CASSRGGFGETQYF. CDR3 nucleotide sequence: TGTGCCAGCTCCCGTGGGGGGTTTGGAGAGACCCAGTACTTC. This chain uses TRBV5-4 with TRBJ2-5; maybe TRBD2 (6 bases). V shed 7 bases and J shed 4 bases, with 17 bases lying between them. The germline CDR1 and CDR2 sequences are SGHNT and YYREEE (reference sequence). The CDR3 spans 14 residues.

This clone has only a few counts. The chain recombines TRBV7-8 with TRBJ2-7; D possibly corresponds to TRBD2 (6 bases). Trimming pared 1 base from V and 5 bases from J, leaving 6 bases between. Germline CDR1 reads SGHVS; CDR2 reads FQNEAQ. The CDR3 has 12 residues. CDR3 residues: CASSLGEDEQYF. For the CDR3, the DNA is TGTGCCAGCAGCTTAGGGGAGGACGAGCAGTACTTC. The full variable domain, with the rest looked up from reference TRBV7-8 and TRBJ2-7, is GAGVSQSPRYKVAKRGQDVALRCDPISGHVSLFWYQQALGQGPEFLTYFQNEAQLDKSGLPSDRFFAERPEGSVSTLKIQRTQQEDSAVYLCASSLGEDEQYFGPGTRLTVT.

The genes are TRBV29-1 and TRBJ2-7, with TRBD2 matching over 11 bases. Trimming took 3 bases from V and 7 from J; bases not matched to a gene: 8. CDR3 length: 14 residues. From germline, CDR1 is SQVTM and CDR2 ANQGSEA. The DNA of the CDR3 is TGCAGCGTTGACGGATTAGCGGGAGGGCCGGAGCAGTACTTC. Translation: CSVDGLAGGPEQYF.

The chain joins TRBV5-1 to TRBJ1-1; 7 bases match TRBD1. Germline V CDR1 and CDR2: SGHRS, YFSETQ. The CDR3 sequence is 16 residues long. V was pared by 1 base and J by 4 bases, with 10 bases of the junction left unmatched. CDR3 sequence (DNA): TGCGCCAGCAGCTTGTTGCCCTCAGGGGGTAGCACTGAAGCTTTCTTT. Its protein is CASSLLPSGGSTEAFF.

The rearrangement joins TRBV2 to TRBJ1-5; D is uncertain. The CDR3 has 14 residues. Trimming removed 2 bases from V and 11 bases from J, with 16 bases in between. Germline-derived CDR1 and CDR2 are SNHLY and FYNNEI. This CDR3 is CASSELGTQTAQHF. As DNA, the CDR3 is TGTGCCAGCAGTGAACTAGGCACCCAGACGGCCCAGCATTTT.

This clone turned up a few times. The chain is built from TRBV2 and TRBJ2-3; perhaps TRBD1 as D (6 bases). The CDR3 length is 14 residues. Germline values: CDR1 SNHLY, CDR2 FYNNEI. V dropped 7 bases and J dropped 4 bases, with 15 bases sitting between them. Here the CDR3 DNA reads TGTGCCAGCACCCAGGACTGGGGGCCAGATACGCAGTATTTT. It encodes CASTQDWGPDTQYF.

This clone was counted between two and nine times. The chain is built from TRBV6-1 and TRBJ1-5; TRBD1 matches 8 bases. The V segment lost 5 bases and the J segment 4 bases; nucleotides outside the gene matches: 4. The CDR3 length is 14 residues. CDR1 and CDR2 (germline): MNHNS, SASEGT. The CDR3 sequence: CASSQTGENQPQHF. The CDR3 DNA is TGTGCCAGCAGTCAGACAGGGGAGAATCAGCCCCAGCATTTT.

The chain is built from TRBV7-2 and TRBJ1-2; D is possibly TRBD1 (5 bases). The CDR3 has 12 amino acids. Trimming removed 1 base at V and 8 bases at J, with 8 bases between. Germline V gives CDR1 SGHTA, CDR2 FQGNSA. The CDR3 DNA is TGTGCCAGCAGCTTAGGGAGGGGCGGCTACACCTTC. Protein product: CASSLGRGGYTF. Using reference TRBV7-2 and TRBJ1-2 for the parts outside the CDR3, the full variable domain is GAGVSQSPSNKVTEKGKDVELRCDPISGHTALYWYRQSLGQGLEFLIYFQGNSAPDKSGLPSDRFSAERTGGSVSTLTIQRTQQEDSAVYLCASSLGRGGYTFGSGTRLTVV.

The chain carries TRBV18 and TRBJ2-2; D gene ambiguous. V was shortened by 4 bases and J by 3 bases, with 6 bases between the two germline ends. The CDR3 extends over 13 amino acids. Germline lookup yields CDR1 KGHSH and CDR2 LQKENI. The CDR3 loop reads CASSRQDTGELFF. The CDR3 DNA reads TGTGCCAGCTCACGGCAGGACACCGGGGAGCTGTTTTTT.

V and J are TRBV2 and TRBJ1-3; D not certain. The CDR3 has 14 amino acids. With 5 bases removed from V and 0 bases from J, the gap between germline ends came to 8 bases. Germline assignment: CDR1 SNHLY and CDR2 FYNNEI. The CDR3 spells CASSPLNSGNTIYF. CDR3 sequence (DNA): TGTGCCAGCAGTCCGCTAAACTCTGGAAACACCATATATTTT. The whole variable domain, remainder taken from reference TRBV2 and TRBJ1-3, is EPEVTQTPSHQVTQMGQEVILRCVPISNHLYFYWYRQILGQKVEFLVSFYNNEISEKSEIFDDQFSVERPDGSNFTLKIRSTKLEDSAMYFCASSPLNSGNTIYFGEGSWLTVV.

V is TRBV7-9 and J is TRBJ2-1; TRBD2 matches at 9 bases. CDR1 is SEHNR and CDR2 is FQNEAQ in the germline V gene (reference sequence). The CDR3 spans 19 residues. The V and J ends lost 5 bases and 3 bases, in that order; junction bases with no gene match: 17. The CDR3 spells CASSAQGYSAGGSYNEQFF. CDR3 bases: TGTGCCAGCAGCGCACAGGGATATTCAGCGGGAGGTAGCTACAATGAGCAGTTCTTC.

In its sample, this clone was seen a few times. The chain carries TRBV25-1 and TRBJ1-1; 8 bases fit TRBD1. Germline V gives CDR1 MGHDK, CDR2 SYGVNS. The CDR3 has 14 residues. The V gene end was trimmed by 5 bases and the J gene end by 0 bases; junction bases not matched to a gene: 2. CDR3 region: CASSKTGVNTEAFF. CDR3 sequence (DNA): TGTGCCAGCAGTAAGACAGGGGTGAACACTGAAGCTTTCTTT.

The chain carries TRBV9 and TRBJ1-2; D gene uncertain. The V end was cut by 4 bases, the J end by 0 bases, with 13 bases between. The CDR3 is 15 amino acids. CDR1 is SGDLS, CDR2 YYNGEE, per germline. CDR3 sequence reads: CASSPLQSPNYGYTF. The CDR3 region has the DNA TGTGCCAGCAGCCCGTTACAGAGTCCTAACTATGGCTACACCTTC.